The text below deals with one T cell receptor (beta chain). Its antigen is undetermined. Clones were sequenced by immunoSEQ multiplex PCR, and TCRdb holds only the in-frame ones, with some missing. The sample includes fewer than 110,000 clones, 90% to 95% seen only once; the top ten take less than 25%. Germline V gene lookup returns CDR1 PRHDT and CDR2 FYEKMQ (reference sequence). V shed 4 bases and J shed 5 bases, with 11 bases lying between them. This CDR3 region has 13 residues. The entry originates in a study of T cell responses to AZD1222 COVID-19 vaccine. Broader study findings: Most donors were white British and more were female, and clonal diversity was possibly underestimated.

The TCR sequence derives from an adult in good health. The sequencing here drew on peripheral blood, taken on day 0 of AZD1222 vaccination. The chain joins TRBV13 to TRBJ2-5; no clear D gene. The CDR3 is CASSSGVRETQYF. CDR3 coding DNA: TGTGCCAGCAGCTCTGGCGTGCGGGAGACCCAGTACTTC. Using reference TRBV13 and TRBJ2-5 for the parts outside the CDR3, the full variable domain is AAGVIQSPRHLIKEKRETATLKCYPIPRHDTVYWYQQGPGQDPQFLISFYEKMQSDKGSIPDRFSAQQFSDYHSELNMSSLELGDSALYFCASSSGVRETQYFGPGTRLLVL.